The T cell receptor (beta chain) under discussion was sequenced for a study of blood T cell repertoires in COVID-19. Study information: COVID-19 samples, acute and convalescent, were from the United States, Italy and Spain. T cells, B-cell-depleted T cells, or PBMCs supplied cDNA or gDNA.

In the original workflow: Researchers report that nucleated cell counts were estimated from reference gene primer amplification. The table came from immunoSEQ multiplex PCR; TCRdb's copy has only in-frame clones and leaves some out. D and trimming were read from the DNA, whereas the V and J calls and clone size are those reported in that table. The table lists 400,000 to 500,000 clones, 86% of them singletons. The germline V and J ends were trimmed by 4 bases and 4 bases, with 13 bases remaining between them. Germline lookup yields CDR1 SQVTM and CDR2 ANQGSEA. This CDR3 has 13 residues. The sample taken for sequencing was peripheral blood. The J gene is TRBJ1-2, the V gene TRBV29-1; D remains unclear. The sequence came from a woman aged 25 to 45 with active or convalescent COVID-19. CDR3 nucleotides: TGCAGCGTTGGCCCCCTGTCGGTCTATGGCTACACCTTC. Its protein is CSVGPLSVYGYTF.